Each of the 15 T cell receptor beta chains below was sequenced from the same sample in a study of identical twins (dated by TCRdb to about 2016). The library was produced with 5' RACE. The run used an Illumina HiSeq 2000. TCRdb ran its own pipeline on the public reads, namely fastp trimming at Q25 and MiXCR clone calling, and kept in-frame beta chains. Rows with one shared CDR3 protein collapse into an entry with the most common genes and DNA. The table for this sample lists roughly 540,000 distinct CDR3 sequences; under 25% of them were counted only once. Jointly, the top ten make up about 0.91% of the sample. The data also belong to a second study, concerning T cells expressing NK-cell markers.

The sample consisted of CD4+ T cells sorted from blood. All receptors come from a woman younger than 35 in good health.

There are a few counts of this clonotype. The V gene is TRBV2, the J gene TRBJ2-1; D is ambiguous. This CDR3 is built from 12 residues. V was trimmed by 4 bases and J by 8 bases, leaving 9 bases between them. Germline V gene sequence: CDR1 SNHLY, CDR2 FYNNEI. The CDR3 sequence is CASSVDFYEQFF. CDR3 DNA sequence: TGTGCCAGCAGTGTGGATTTTTATGAGCAGTTCTTC.

This clonotype was recorded a few times. CDR3 nucleotide sequence: TGTGCCAGCAGTTACTCGAACAGGGAAGTGGGTTCCCACGAGCAGTACTTC. It is translated as CASSYSNREVGSHEQYF. The V call is TRBV6-5, the J call TRBJ2-7, with D perhaps TRBD1 (6 bases). V lost 0 bases, J lost 5 bases, and 20 bases lay in between. The CDR3 totals 17 residues. CDR1 and CDR2 (germline): MNHEY, SVGAGI.

The chain couples TRBV9 to TRBJ2-1, with a tentative D call TRBD2 (7 bases). Germline V gene sequence: CDR1 SGDLS, CDR2 YYNGEE. Trimming shortened V by 0 bases and J by 4 bases, and 17 bases separated the two germline ends. The CDR3 totals 17 residues. The chain's CDR3 is CASSVAGGAAIYNEQFF. The CDR3 DNA reads TGTGCCAGCAGCGTAGCTGGGGGGGCGGCTATATACAATGAGCAGTTCTTC.

This clonotype was seen a few times. This rearrangement joins TRBV20-1 to TRBJ2-1; D gene uncertain. V was trimmed by 2 bases and J by 7 bases, leaving 15 bases between them. The germline V gene has CDR1 DFQATT and CDR2 SNEGSKA (reference sequence). This CDR3 spans 14 amino acids. The CDR3 DNA reads TGCAGTGCTAGAACTTGGCTAAGTGGGAATGAGCAGTTCTTC. Its protein is CSARTWLSGNEQFF.

This clonotype has just a few counts. The genes are TRBV29-1 and TRBJ1-1; TRBD1 matches 9 bases. With V trimmed by 6 bases and J by 7 bases, 3 bases remained unmatched. CDR3 size: 11 residues. CDR1 SQVTM and CDR2 ANQGSEA come from the germline V gene. The CDR3 region is CSVRTGVEAFF. The DNA for the CDR3 is TGCAGCGTGAGGACAGGGGTTGAAGCTTTCTTT.

J is TRBJ2-1 and V is TRBV7-2; possibly TRBD2 for D (6 bases). V was clipped by 2 bases and J by 4 bases, with 15 bases between them. Germline CDR1 is SGHTA and CDR2 is FQGNSA. This CDR3 region has 16 residues. Here the CDR3 DNA reads TGTGCCAGCAGCTTAATGGCGGGACGGAGTTACAATGAGCAGTTCTTC. Translation: CASSLMAGRSYNEQFF.

This chain connects TRBV2 to TRBJ1-1; possible D gene TRBD1, 6 bases. V lost 4 bases and J 0 bases, leaving 9 bases between the germline ends. The germline V gene has CDR1 SNHLY and CDR2 FYNNEI. This CDR3 comprises 14 residues. The chain's CDR3 is CASSGGHVNTEAFF. CDR3 in DNA: TGTGCCAGCAGTGGGGGGCATGTGAACACTGAAGCTTTCTTT.

This chain connects TRBV16 to TRBJ2-5; possibly TRBD2 for D (6 bases). V was pared by 8 bases and J by 5 bases, with 27 bases between. This CDR3 spans 17 amino acids. Germline V lookup: CDR1 KGHSY, CDR2 FQNENV. This chain's CDR3 is CASHPLPQGPGGETQYF. The CDR3 nucleotides are TGTGCCAGCCATCCCCTCCCGCAGGGACCCGGAGGGGAGACCCAGTACTTC. The full variable domain, completed using reference TRBV16 and TRBJ2-5, is GEEVAQTPKHLVRGEGQKAKLYCAPIKGHSYVFWYQQVLKNEFKFLISFQNENVFDETGMPKERFSAKCLPNSPCSLEIQATKLEDSAVYFCASHPLPQGPGGETQYFGPGTRLLVL.

CDR3 region: CATSGQGRHYEQYF. For the CDR3, the DNA is TGTGCCACCTCGGGGCAGGGGCGCCACTACGAGCAGTACTTC. The J gene is TRBJ2-7, the V gene TRBV6-1; TRBD1 is a possible D gene (6 bases). The CDR3 contains 14 residues. Per the germline V gene, CDR1 is MNHNS and CDR2 is SASEGT. Trimming removed 10 bases from V and 3 bases from J, with 19 bases in between.

The chain couples TRBV29-1 to TRBJ2-6; D unresolved. This CDR3 has 14 residues. Germline V gives CDR1 SQVTM, CDR2 ANQGSEA. The germline V and J ends were trimmed by 7 bases and 0 bases, with 10 bases remaining between them. The CDR3 bases are TGCAGCGCCCGAGGTGCCTCTGGGGCCAACGTCCTGACTTTC. Protein sequence: CSARGASGANVLTF.

The chain uses TRBV14 and TRBJ1-5, with 7 bases aligning to TRBD1. After removal of 0 bases from V and 7 bases from J, the junction contained 15 bases not matched to a gene. This CDR3 spans 18 amino acids. The germline gives CDR1 SGHDN, CDR2 FVKESK. CDR3 DNA sequence: TGTGCCAGCAGCCAAGATCTGTGGGAGACAGGGACGTTACAGCCCCAGCATTTT. Its protein is CASSQDLWETGTLQPQHF.

At least ten counts were recorded for this clonotype. This chain links TRBV4-3 with TRBJ1-5; D is ambiguous. Trimming shortened V by 4 bases and J by 6 bases, and 10 bases separated the two germline ends. The CDR3 runs 13 residues. The germline CDR1 and CDR2 sequences are LGHNA and YSLEER. In DNA form, the CDR3 reads TGCGCCAGCAGCCTCTCCGAGGGTCAGCCCCAGCATTTT. This sequence encodes CASSLSEGQPQHF.

This clonotype has a handful of counts. This sequence joins TRBV12-3 or TRBV12-4 and TRBJ2-1; D is possibly TRBD1 (6 bases). The CDR3 contains 14 residues. With 6 bases removed from V and 5 bases from J, the gap between germline ends came to 14 bases. The CDR3 loop reads CASRLRDTDNEQFF. In DNA form, the CDR3 reads TGTGCCAGCAGGCTCCGGGACACCGACAATGAGCAGTTCTTC.

The chain uses TRBV24-1 and TRBJ2-1; 8 bases line up with TRBD1. This CDR3 spans 15 amino acids. Trimming cost V 4 bases and J 7 bases; bases outside gene matches: 8. Germline V gives CDR1 KGHDR, CDR2 SFDVKD. CDR3 residues: CATSEARGLRNEQFF. CDR3 bases: TGTGCCACCAGTGAGGCCAGGGGGCTTAGGAATGAGCAGTTCTTC.

The rearrangement links TRBV3-1 to TRBJ2-1; TRBD1 is a possible D gene (6 bases). Trimming pared 8 bases from V and 9 bases from J, leaving 20 bases between. CDR3 length equals 14 residues. Germline CDR1 LGHDT, CDR2 YNNKEL (reference sequence). Here the CDR3 reads CASCGQQVLSEQFF. CDR3 DNA sequence: TGTGCCAGCTGCGGACAGCAGGTTTTAAGTGAGCAGTTCTTC.